Listed below are T cell receptor beta chains from one sample, sequenced in a study of cytomegalovirus exposure and HLA in healthy donors. Produced via immunoSEQ multiplex PCR; TCRdb's table is partial and in-frame only. The listing records 90,000 to 150,000 clones. The source material was PBMCs. These receptor sequences come from a man between 18 and 35 years old in good health and CMV-seronegative. Each CDR3 is given with its conserved first and last residue. The D gene is left open where the match is weak.

TRBV6-5,.,TRBJ1-4,CASRLRGVGEKLFF,TGTGCCAGCAGGTTAAGGGGCGTGGGTGAAAAACTGTTTTTT
TRBV19,TRBD2,TRBJ2-3,CASSIGRGGDTQYF,TGTGCCAGTAGTATTGGGAGGGGAGGGGATACGCAGTATTTT
TRBV6-5,TRBD1,TRBJ1-1,CASSFQMTGTTEAFF,TGTGCCAGCAGTTTCCAGATGACAGGGACCACTGAAGCTTTCTTT
TRBV5-1,.,TRBJ2-7,CASSFSGVRAYEQYF,TGCGCCAGCAGCTTTTCAGGGGTAAGGGCCTACGAGCAGTACTTC
TRBV6-1,TRBD1,TRBJ1-2,CASSLNTGGRGYTF,TGTGCCAGCAGCCTAAATACAGGGGGCAGAGGCTACACCTTC
TRBV5-1,TRBD1,TRBJ2-3,CASSTGQGIRKLTDTQYF,TGCGCCAGCAGCACCGGACAGGGTATTCGAAAACTCACAGATACGCAGTATTTT
TRBV10-1,.,TRBJ2-2,CASSRGSNTGELFF,TGCGCCAGCAGTAGGGGTTCGAACACCGGGGAGCTGTTTTTT
TRBV5-1,TRBD2,TRBJ2-5,CASSLSGEETQYF,TGCGCCAGCAGCCTTAGCGGGGAAGAGACCCAGTACTTC
TRBV6-1,TRBD2,TRBJ2-3,CATKTSGVSTDTQYF,TGTGCCACCAAGACTAGCGGGGTTAGCACAGATACGCAGTATTTT
TRBV18,.,TRBJ2-7,CASSPSTAGTYEQYF,TGTGCCAGCTCACCTTCCACAGCCGGAACCTACGAGCAGTACTTC
TRBV18,TRBD1,TRBJ2-7,CASSPLIMTGKYEQYF,TGTGCCAGCTCACCATTAATCATGACAGGGAAGTACGAGCAGTACTTC
TRBV7-6,TRBD2,TRBJ2-3,CASSLGTSGGARADTQYF,TGTGCCAGCAGCTTGGGAACTAGCGGGGGGGCGAGGGCAGATACGCAGTATTTT
TRBV1,.,TRBJ2-5,CTSSQDTAGGGETQYF,TGCACCAGCAGCCAAGATACGGCGGGAGGTGGAGAGACCCAGTACTTC
TRBV9,.,TRBJ1-1,CASSALQRGTEAFF,TGTGCCAGCAGCGCTCTTCAAAGGGGTACTGAAGCTTTCTTT
TRBV27,.,TRBJ2-7,CASSLSPGSTYEQYF,TGTGCCAGCAGTTTATCGCCCGGGTCTACCTACGAGCAGTACTTC
TRBV6-1,TRBD2,TRBJ2-3,CASSALSGRAADTQYF,TGTGCCAGCAGTGCCTTAAGCGGGAGGGCCGCCGATACGCAGTATTTT
TRBV19,TRBD2,TRBJ2-2,CASSIGSGSGELFF,TGTGCCAGTAGTATTGGTAGCGGGAGCGGGGAGCTGTTTTTT
TRBV19,.,TRBJ2-1,CASSILPQGSEQFF,TGTGCCAGTAGTATTCTCCCACAGGGAAGTGAGCAGTTCTTC
TRBV5-1,.,TRBJ1-1,CASRVNTEAFF,TGCGCCAGCCGCGTGAACACTGAAGCTTTCTTT
TRBV27,TRBD2,TRBJ2-5,CASTPSGGGETQYF,TGTGCCAGCACCCCTTCCGGGGGGGGAGAGACCCAGTACTTC
TRBV5-1,.,TRBJ1-4,CASSPRPTSGGRSEKLFF,TGCGCCAGCAGCCCCAGGCCGACATCGGGGGGTAGAAGTGAAAAACTGTTTTTT
TRBV2,TRBD1,TRBJ2-3,CASSPGQIFSSTDTQYF,TGTGCCAGCAGTCCGGGACAGATTTTTTCTAGCACAGATACGCAGTATTTT
TRBV6-5,.,TRBJ2-7,CASRGGSLAEQYF,TGTGCCAGCAGGGGGGGATCCCTGGCTGAGCAGTACTTC
TRBV5-1,.,TRBJ2-7,CASSKTGTSSYEQYF,TGCGCCAGCAGTAAAACCGGGACATCCTCCTACGAGCAGTACTTC
TRBV10-3,.,TRBJ2-7,CATSYPTPGEQYF,TGTGCCACCTCATACCCCACCCCGGGCGAGCAGTACTTC
TRBV5-6,.,TRBJ1-1,CASSFGRGAFF,TGTGCCAGCAGCTTCGGCAGGGGAGCTTTCTTT
TRBV11-3,TRBD1,TRBJ1-6,CASSSGTGLHNSPLHF,TGTGCCAGCAGCTCCGGGACAGGGTTGCATAATTCACCCCTCCACTTT
TRBV11-2,TRBD2,TRBJ2-1,CASSLGRGGALNEQFF,TGTGCCAGCAGCTTAGGGCGGGGGGGGGCACTAAATGAGCAGTTCTTC
TRBV9,TRBD1,TRBJ1-6,CASSVGQGANNSPLHF,TGTGCCAGCAGCGTAGGACAGGGGGCGAATAATTCACCCCTCCACTTT
TRBV27,.,TRBJ2-7,CASQQGYEQYF,TGTGCCAGTCAACAGGGTTACGAGCAGTACTTC
TRBV6-5,TRBD1,TRBJ1-2,CASSYRGSGGYTF,TGTGCCAGCAGCTACAGGGGTTCGGGTGGCTACACCTTC
TRBV7-9,.,TRBJ2-3,CASSSQTEDTQYF,TGTGCCAGCAGCTCCCAAACCGAGGATACGCAGTATTTT
TRBV27,TRBD2,TRBJ2-3,CASSLAAGLAGGRSTDTQYF,TGTGCCAGCAGTTTAGCGGCGGGACTAGCGGGAGGGAGAAGCACAGATACGCAGTATTTT
TRBV6-6,TRBD2,TRBJ2-7,CASSLTSGTSYEQYF,TGTGCCAGCAGTCTGACTAGCGGGACCTCCTACGAGCAGTACTTC
TRBV5-1,.,TRBJ1-6,CASSLVSGSPLHF,TGCGCCAGCAGCTTGGTATCAGGGTCACCCCTCCACTTT